This is a list of T cell receptor beta chains from one sample in a study of T-cell reconstitution after alpha-beta-depleted transplantation in children. TCRdb processed the PCR reads anew with MiXCR; each CDR3 protein has one entry. The sample has about 610,000 distinct CDR3 sequences; 27% are singletons. The sequencing here drew on PBMCs, taken before TCRalphabeta/CD19-depleted stem cell transplant. The receptor source for this set is a boy under two years old with Wiskott-Aldrich syndrome, due to receive a stem cell transplant. CDR3s include the opening cysteine and the closing phenylalanine or tryptophan. Each record gives: CDR3 DNA, CDR3 protein, D gene, V gene, J gene, CDR3 length, clone size. A D gene is named only where the DNA matches it firmly. Not every row has a clone size; where given, it reads once, few, many or a size class.

TGCGCCAGCAGCTTGGCGTGGGGGCAAGCTAACAATGAGCAGTTCTTC	CASSLAWGQANNEQFF	NA	TRBV5-1	TRBJ2-1	16	few
TGTGCCAGCAGCCCGAAGGTGTCTAGCGGAAAAGAGACCCAGTACTTC	CASSPKVSSGKETQYF	TRBD2	TRBV3-1	TRBJ2-5	16	once
TGTGCCAGCAGCTTCGGTAGCGGGAGTCCAGAGCAGTACTTC	CASSFGSGSPEQYF	TRBD2	TRBV7-6	TRBJ2-7	14	NA
TGTGCCAGCAGTATCGGGTTTGGGAGCTCCTACGAGCAGTACTTC	CASSIGFGSSYEQYF	NA	TRBV12-3/TRBV12-4	TRBJ2-7	15	few
TGCGCCAGCAGCTTGAGCCAGACAGGCGTCCGGAACACCGATACGCAGTATTTT	CASSLSQTGVRNTDTQYF	NA	TRBV5-1	TRBJ2-3	18	NA
TGCAGTGCTAGGAGCCCCTTTAAGGCCGACACTGAAGCTTTCTTT	CSARSPFKADTEAFF	NA	TRBV20-1	TRBJ1-1	15	NA
TGTGCCATCAGTGCCGGCCCCCGAGACATTCAGTACTTC	CAISAGPRDIQYF	NA	TRBV10-3	TRBJ2-4	13	few
TGTGCCAGCAGCTTTGGGACAGGGTCGGGTAATGAAAAACTGTTTTTT	CASSFGTGSGNEKLFF	TRBD1	TRBV5-4	TRBJ1-4	16	NA
TGTGCCAGCAGTTGGACAGGGATTTTTAACACTGAAGCTTTCTTT	CASSWTGIFNTEAFF	TRBD1	TRBV12-3/TRBV12-4	TRBJ1-1	15	NA
TGTGCCAGCAGTTACTCCCCCCCAGGGTGGGGGCAAGAGACCCAGTACTTC	CASSYSPPGWGQETQYF	NA	TRBV6-5	TRBJ2-5	17	NA
TGCAGCGTCCAGACAGGTATTAATCAGCCCCAGCATTTT	CSVQTGINQPQHF	NA	TRBV29-1	TRBJ1-5	13	NA
TGTGCCAGCAGTATCCTAGCTAGCGGGGGCCCCTACGAGCAGTACTTC	CASSILASGGPYEQYF	TRBD2	TRBV27	TRBJ2-7	16	NA
TGCAGTGCCAGACTAGCGGGAGGAATCAATGAGCAGTTCTTC	CSARLAGGINEQFF	TRBD2	TRBV20-1	TRBJ2-1	14	NA
TGCGCCAGCAGCGGAGGATGGACGGTGAACACTGAAGCTTTCTTT	CASSGGWTVNTEAFF	NA	TRBV5-1	TRBJ1-1	15	few
TGTGCCAGCAGCTTAGCCTCCCTAACTAGCGCTGTGCAGTATTTT	CASSLASLTSAVQYF	TRBD2	TRBV11-2	TRBJ2-3	15	few
TGCGCCAGCAGCCGGACTAAGGACGGGTCCACCGGGGAGCTGTTTTTT	CASSRTKDGSTGELFF	NA	TRBV5-1	TRBJ2-2	16	NA
TGTGCCAGTAGCTATCGGGCGAGCGGGGAGCTGTTTTTT	CASSYRASGELFF	NA	TRBV19	TRBJ2-2	13	NA
TGCGCCAGCAGCTTGGGGATAGCGGCTTACAATGAGCAGTTCTTC	CASSLGIAAYNEQFF	NA	TRBV5-1	TRBJ2-1	15	NA
TGTGCCAGCAGCTCGGGCCTCACGGGTACGCAGTATTTT	CASSSGLTGTQYF	NA	TRBV7-2	TRBJ2-3	13	NA
TGCGCCAGCAGCTTGCATGAGGGTGAGCAGTTCTTC	CASSLHEGEQFF	NA	TRBV5-1	TRBJ2-1	12	NA
TGCGCCAGCAGCCAAGGAGACGGGAGCTCCTACGAGCAGTACTTC	CASSQGDGSSYEQYF	NA	TRBV4-1	TRBJ2-7	15	NA
TGTGCCAGCAGATGGAGGGACACTAGCACAGATACGCAGTATTTT	CASRWRDTSTDTQYF	NA	TRBV2	TRBJ2-3	15	NA
TGTGCCAGCAGGGGACTAGCGGGAGGCGGGGAGCTGTTTTTT	CASRGLAGGGELFF	TRBD2	TRBV5-5	TRBJ2-2	14	NA
TGTGCCAGCAGCTTTGCGGGAGGGAGCGGTGAGCAGTTCTTC	CASSFAGGSGEQFF	TRBD2	TRBV5-5	TRBJ2-1	14	few
TGCAGTGCTAGAGATATAACGGCAGGGAATAATGAAAAACTGTTTTTT	CSARDITAGNNEKLFF	NA	TRBV20-1	TRBJ1-4	16	NA
TGCGCCAGCAGCTTCCGGGACAGGGCCTACGAGCAGTACTTC	CASSFRDRAYEQYF	TRBD1	TRBV5-1	TRBJ2-7	14	many
TGTGCCAGCAGCGTTCGGACAGGGGAAGGCTACACCTTC	CASSVRTGEGYTF	TRBD1	TRBV9	TRBJ1-2	13	NA
TGTGCCAGCACCTTAGCCGGGGTTAGGGCAGATACGCAGTATTTT	CASTLAGVRADTQYF	NA	TRBV12-3/TRBV12-4	TRBJ2-3	15	few
TGTGCCAGCAGCCTCTGGGGGGGAGAGGGCTACACCTTC	CASSLWGGEGYTF	NA	TRBV12-3/TRBV12-4	TRBJ1-2	13	NA
TGTGCCAGCAGCGATCGGCGGAGGGCTATAGATACGCAGTATTTT	CASSDRRRAIDTQYF	NA	TRBV7-2	TRBJ2-3	15	NA
TGTGCCAGCAGTTCACGACAGGGTAGAGGCACTGAAGCTTTCTTT	CASSSRQGRGTEAFF	TRBD1	TRBV12-3/TRBV12-4	TRBJ1-1	15	NA
TGCAGCGTTACAGAGGGAGGAGATACGCAGTATTTT	CSVTEGGDTQYF	NA	TRBV29-1	TRBJ2-3	12	NA
TGTGCCAGCACACAGGGTGTGATTAACACCGGGGAGCTGTTTTTT	CASTQGVINTGELFF	NA	TRBV12-3/TRBV12-4	TRBJ2-2	15	NA
TGCAGTGCCCCACTGGGGTTCACAGATACGCAGTATTTT	CSAPLGFTDTQYF	NA	TRBV20-1	TRBJ2-3	13	NA
TGTGCCAGCAGCTTAGCCCGGACTAGCGGGAGGGCAGCCAAAAACATTCAGTACTTC	CASSLARTSGRAAKNIQYF	TRBD2	TRBV7-2	TRBJ2-4	19	few
TGTGCCAGCAGTCTCTTGGTAACGGAGAACTATGGCTACACCTTC	CASSLLVTENYGYTF	NA	TRBV7-9	TRBJ1-2	15	few